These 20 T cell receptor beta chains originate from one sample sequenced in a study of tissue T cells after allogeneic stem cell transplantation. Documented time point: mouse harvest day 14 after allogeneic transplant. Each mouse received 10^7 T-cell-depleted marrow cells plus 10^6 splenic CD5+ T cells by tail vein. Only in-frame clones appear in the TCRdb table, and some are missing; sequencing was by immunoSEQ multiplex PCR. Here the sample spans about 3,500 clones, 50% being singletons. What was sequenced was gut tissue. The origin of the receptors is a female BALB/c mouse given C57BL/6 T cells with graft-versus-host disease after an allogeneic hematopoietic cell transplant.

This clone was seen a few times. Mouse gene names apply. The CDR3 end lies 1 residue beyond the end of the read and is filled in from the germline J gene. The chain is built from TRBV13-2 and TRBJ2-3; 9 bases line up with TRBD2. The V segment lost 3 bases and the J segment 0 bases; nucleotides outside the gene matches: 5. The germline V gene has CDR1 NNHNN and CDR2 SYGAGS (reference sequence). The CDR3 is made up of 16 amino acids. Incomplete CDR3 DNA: TGTGCCAGCGGTGGGACTGGGGCCACTAGTGCAGAAACGCTGTAT. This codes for CASGGTGATSAETLY. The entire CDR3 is CASGGTGATSAETLYF.

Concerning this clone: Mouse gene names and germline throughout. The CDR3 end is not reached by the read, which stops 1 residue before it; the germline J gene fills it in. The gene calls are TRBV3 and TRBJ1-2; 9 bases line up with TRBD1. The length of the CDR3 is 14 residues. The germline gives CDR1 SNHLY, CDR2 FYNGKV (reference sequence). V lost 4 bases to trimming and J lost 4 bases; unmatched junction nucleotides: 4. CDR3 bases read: TGTGCCAGCAGCTCACAGGGGGCAGGCTCCGACTACACC. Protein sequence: CASSSQGAGSDYT. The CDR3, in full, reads CASSSQGAGSDYTF.

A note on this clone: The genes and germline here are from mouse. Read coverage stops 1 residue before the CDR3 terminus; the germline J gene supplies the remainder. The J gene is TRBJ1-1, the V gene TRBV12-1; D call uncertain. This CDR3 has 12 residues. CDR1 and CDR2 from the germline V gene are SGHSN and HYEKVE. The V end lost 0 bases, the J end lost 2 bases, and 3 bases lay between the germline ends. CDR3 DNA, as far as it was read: TGTGCCAGCTCTCTCAGCAACACAGAAGTCTTC. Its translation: CASSLSNTEVF. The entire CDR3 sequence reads CASSLSNTEVFF. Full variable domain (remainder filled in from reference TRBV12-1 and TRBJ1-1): DSGVVQSPRHIIKEKGGRSVLTCIPISGHSNVVWYQQTLGKELKFLIQHYEKVERDKGFLPSRFSVQQFDDYHSEMNMSALELEDSAMYFCASSLSNTEVFFGKGTRLTVV.

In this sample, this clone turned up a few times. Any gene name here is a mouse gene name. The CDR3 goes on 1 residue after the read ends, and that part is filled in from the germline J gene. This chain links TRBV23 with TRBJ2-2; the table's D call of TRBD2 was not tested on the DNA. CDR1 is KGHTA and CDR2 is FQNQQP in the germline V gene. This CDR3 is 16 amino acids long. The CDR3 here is CSSSQNWGGNTGQLYF. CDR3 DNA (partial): TGCTCCAGCAGTCAAAACTGGGGGGGAAACACCGGGCAGCTCTAC.

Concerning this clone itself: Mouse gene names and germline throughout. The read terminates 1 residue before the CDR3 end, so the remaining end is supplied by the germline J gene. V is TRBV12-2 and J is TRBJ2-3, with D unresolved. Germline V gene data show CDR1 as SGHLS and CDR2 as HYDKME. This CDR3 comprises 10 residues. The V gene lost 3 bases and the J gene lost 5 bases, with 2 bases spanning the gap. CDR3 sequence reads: CASSGETLYF. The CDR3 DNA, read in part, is TGTGCCAGCTCTGGAGAAACGCTGTAT.

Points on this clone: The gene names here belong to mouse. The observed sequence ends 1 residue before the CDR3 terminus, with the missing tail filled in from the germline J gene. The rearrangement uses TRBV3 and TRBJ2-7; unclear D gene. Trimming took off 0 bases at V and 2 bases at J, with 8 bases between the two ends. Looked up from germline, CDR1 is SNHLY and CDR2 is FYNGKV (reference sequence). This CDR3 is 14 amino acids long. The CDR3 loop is CASSLAGKTYEQYF. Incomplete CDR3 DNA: TGTGCCAGCAGCTTAGCGGGCAAAACCTATGAACAGTAC.

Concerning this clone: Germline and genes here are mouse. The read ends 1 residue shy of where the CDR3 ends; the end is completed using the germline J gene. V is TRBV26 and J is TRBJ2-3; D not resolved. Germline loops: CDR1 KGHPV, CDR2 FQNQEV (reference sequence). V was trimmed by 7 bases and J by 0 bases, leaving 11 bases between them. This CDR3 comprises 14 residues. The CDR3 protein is CASTRTSSAETLYF. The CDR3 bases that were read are TGTGCCAGCACCAGGACCTCTAGTGCAGAAACGCTGTAT.

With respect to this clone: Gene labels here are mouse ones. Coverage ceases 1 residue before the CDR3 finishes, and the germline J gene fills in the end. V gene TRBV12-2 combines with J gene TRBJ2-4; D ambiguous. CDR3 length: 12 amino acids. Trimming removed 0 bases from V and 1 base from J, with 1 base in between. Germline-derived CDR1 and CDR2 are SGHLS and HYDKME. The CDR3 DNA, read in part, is TGTGCCAGCTCTCTCGGTCAAAACACCTTGTAC. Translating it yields CASSLGQNTLY. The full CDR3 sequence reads CASSLGQNTLYF.

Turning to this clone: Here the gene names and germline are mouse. Partial CDR3 DNA: TGTGCCAGCAGGACAAACTATAATTCGCCCCTCTAC. Translation gives CASRTNYNSPLY. The full CDR3 protein reads CASRTNYNSPLYF. The V call is TRBV19, the J call TRBJ1-6; D not certain. The read terminates 1 residue ahead of where the CDR3 ends, so the germline J gene completes it. TRBJ1-6 is an open reading frame whose function is uncertain. The CDR3 is 13 residues long. V dropped 5 bases and J dropped 3 bases, with 6 bases sitting between them. Germline V gene lookup returns CDR1 FNHDT and CDR2 SITEND (reference sequence).

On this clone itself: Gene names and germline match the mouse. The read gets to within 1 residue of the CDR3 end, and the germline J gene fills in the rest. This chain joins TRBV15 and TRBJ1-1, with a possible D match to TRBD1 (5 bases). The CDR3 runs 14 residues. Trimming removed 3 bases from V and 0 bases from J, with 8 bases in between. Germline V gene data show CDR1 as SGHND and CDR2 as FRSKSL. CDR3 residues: CASSFGGANTEVFF. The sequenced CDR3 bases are TGTGCCAGCAGTTTTGGGGGTGCAAACACAGAAGTCTTC.

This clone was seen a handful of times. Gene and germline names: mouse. Here the CDR3 reads CASSIGGPNERLFF. The part of the CDR3 DNA that was read is TGTGCCAGCAGTATCGGGGGGCCCAACGAAAGATTATTT. This chain connects TRBV19 to TRBJ1-4; a possible D gene is TRBD1 (6 bases). The read comes to an end 1 residue before the CDR3 does, leaving the germline J gene to fill in the end. The V gene's germline CDR1 is FNHDT and CDR2 SITEND (reference sequence). V was trimmed by 2 bases and J by 3 bases, leaving 8 bases between them. The CDR3 length is 14 residues.

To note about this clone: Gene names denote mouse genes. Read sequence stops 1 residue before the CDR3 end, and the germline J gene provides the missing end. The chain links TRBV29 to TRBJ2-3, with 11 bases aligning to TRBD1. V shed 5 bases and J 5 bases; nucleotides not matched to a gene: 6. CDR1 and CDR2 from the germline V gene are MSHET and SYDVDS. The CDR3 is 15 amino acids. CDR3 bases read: TGTGCTAGCAGTCCGGGGGGACAGGGGGGAGAAACGCTGTAT. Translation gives CASSPGGQGGETLY. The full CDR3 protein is CASSPGGQGGETLYF.

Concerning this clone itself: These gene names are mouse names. The part of the CDR3 DNA that was read is TGTGCCAGCAGTGCCGGGACAGGGGGCTATGAACAGTAC. This translates into CASSAGTGGYEQY. The CDR3, in full, reads CASSAGTGGYEQYF. V gene TRBV26 combines with J gene TRBJ2-7; 11 nucleotides align to TRBD1. The read terminates 1 residue ahead of where the CDR3 ends, so the germline J gene completes it. The CDR3 contains 14 residues. J lost 3 bases, V lost 5 bases, and 3 bases had no gene match. Germline loops: CDR1 KGHPV, CDR2 FQNQEV (reference sequence).

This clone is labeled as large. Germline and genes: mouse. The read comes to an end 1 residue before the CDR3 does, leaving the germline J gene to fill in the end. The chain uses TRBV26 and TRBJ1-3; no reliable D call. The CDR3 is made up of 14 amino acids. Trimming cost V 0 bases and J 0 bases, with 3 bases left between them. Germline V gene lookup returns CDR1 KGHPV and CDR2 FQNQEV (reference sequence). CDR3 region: CASSLSDSGNTLYF. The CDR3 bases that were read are TGTGCCAGCAGTCTGTCAGATTCTGGAAATACGCTCTAT.

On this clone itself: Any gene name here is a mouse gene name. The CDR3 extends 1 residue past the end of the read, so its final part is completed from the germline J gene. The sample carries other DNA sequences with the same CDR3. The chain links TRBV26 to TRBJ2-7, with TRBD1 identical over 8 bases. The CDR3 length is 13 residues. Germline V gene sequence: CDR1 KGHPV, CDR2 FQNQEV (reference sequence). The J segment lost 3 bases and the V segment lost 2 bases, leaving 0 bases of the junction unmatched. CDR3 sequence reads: CASSLTGGYEQYF. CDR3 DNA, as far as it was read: TGTGCCAGCAGTCTGACAGGGGGCTATGAACAGTAC.

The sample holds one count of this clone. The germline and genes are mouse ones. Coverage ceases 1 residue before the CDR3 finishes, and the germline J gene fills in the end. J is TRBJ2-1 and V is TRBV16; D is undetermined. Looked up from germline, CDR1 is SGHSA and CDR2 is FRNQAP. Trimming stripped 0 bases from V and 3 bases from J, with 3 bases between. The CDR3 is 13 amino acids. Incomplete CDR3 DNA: TGTGCAAGCAGCTTAGATTTCTATGCTGAGCAGTTC. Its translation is CASSLDFYAEQF. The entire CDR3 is CASSLDFYAEQFF.

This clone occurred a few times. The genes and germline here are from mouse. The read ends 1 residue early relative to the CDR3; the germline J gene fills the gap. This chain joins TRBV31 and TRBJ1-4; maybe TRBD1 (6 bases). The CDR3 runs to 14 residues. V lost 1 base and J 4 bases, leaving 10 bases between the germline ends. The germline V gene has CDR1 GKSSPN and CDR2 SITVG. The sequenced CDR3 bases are TGTGCCTGGAGTCCTTGGACAGTCAACGAAAGATTATTT. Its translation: CAWSPWTVNERLF. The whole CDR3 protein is CAWSPWTVNERLFF.

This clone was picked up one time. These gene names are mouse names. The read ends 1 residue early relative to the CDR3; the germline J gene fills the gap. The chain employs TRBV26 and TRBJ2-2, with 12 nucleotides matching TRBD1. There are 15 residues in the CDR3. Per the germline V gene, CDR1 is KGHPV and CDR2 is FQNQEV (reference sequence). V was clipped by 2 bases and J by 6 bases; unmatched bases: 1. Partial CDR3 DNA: TGTGCCAGCAGTCTGGGGACAGGGGGCTCCGGGCAGCTCTAC. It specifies CASSLGTGGSGQLY. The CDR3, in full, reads CASSLGTGGSGQLYF.

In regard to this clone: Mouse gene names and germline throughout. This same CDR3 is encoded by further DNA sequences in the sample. CDR3 sequence reads: CASSLGVGGREQYF. The sequenced CDR3 bases are TGTGCCAGCAGTCTGGGGGTGGGGGGGCGCGAACAGTAC. The chain carries TRBV26 and TRBJ2-7, with 9 positions matching TRBD2. The read is 1 residue too short to cover the CDR3 end, so that end is filled in from the germline J gene. CDR1 is KGHPV and CDR2 is FQNQEV in the germline V gene (reference sequence). The CDR3 sequence is 14 residues long. V lost 2 bases and J lost 7; bases outside the gene matches: 6.

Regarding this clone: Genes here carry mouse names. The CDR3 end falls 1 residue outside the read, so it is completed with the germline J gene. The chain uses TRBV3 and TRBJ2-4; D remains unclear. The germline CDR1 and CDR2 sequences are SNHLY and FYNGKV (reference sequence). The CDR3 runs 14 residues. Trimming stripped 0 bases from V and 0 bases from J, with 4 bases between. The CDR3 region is CASSLAGSQNTLYF. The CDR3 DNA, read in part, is TGTGCCAGCAGCTTAGCGGGGAGTCAAAACACCTTGTAC.